A selection of T cell receptor beta chains follows, all from one sample in a study of T-cell memory formation after mild COVID-19. A single record per CDR3 protein comes from TCRdb applying MiXCR to the 5' RACE reads. The table has a few hundred thousand distinct CDR3 sequences, around a sixth seen once; the top ten hold around a fifth. The sample taken for sequencing was PBMCs or a T cell subset sorted from them (not recorded which). The source is a man aged 18-30 years who had mild COVID-19 (a few samples of this study predate the infection). Cell type and time point are not known. CDR3s include the opening cysteine and the closing phenylalanine or tryptophan. The D gene is left open where the match is weak. Some rows mark clone size as missing; the rest say once, few, many or name a class of expanded clone.

clone_size,d_call,v_call,j_call,cdr3_aa
.,TRBD1,TRBV27,TRBJ2-5,CASSLKGTGEEETQYF
.,.,TRBV19,TRBJ2-7,CASSMRDLYEQYF
few,.,TRBV2,TRBJ2-6,CASSPVGANVLTF
few,TRBD2,TRBV2,TRBJ2-3,CASSEGQRGGLGTDTQYF
.,.,TRBV20-1,TRBJ1-2,CSAIPGWGGYTF
.,.,TRBV15,TRBJ1-5,CATSRARFEPQHF
few,.,TRBV4-1,TRBJ1-1,CASSQDPGLNTEAFF
few,.,TRBV7-9,TRBJ1-1,CASSLGRGATHRTEAFF
.,.,TRBV4-3,TRBJ2-3,CASSQVTETDTQYF
few,.,TRBV2,TRBJ2-3,CASGTPQGTQYF
few,.,TRBV24-1,TRBJ2-1,CATSDLGRDHNEQFF
.,TRBD2,TRBV7-2,TRBJ2-3,CASSSSPRGGFTDTQYF
few,TRBD2,TRBV20-1,TRBJ2-2,CSAGLAGETGELFF
many,TRBD1,TRBV18,TRBJ2-7,CASSPDRVGHEQYF
few,.,TRBV5-1,TRBJ1-6,CASSLIDVQNSPLHF
.,.,TRBV30,TRBJ2-5,CAWSPAERGQYF
once,TRBD1,TRBV4-2,TRBJ2-5,CASSRTTGGVQETQYF
.,.,TRBV3-1,TRBJ2-2,CASSHNEGTGELFF
.,.,TRBV25-1,TRBJ2-7,CAREGGGHYEQYF
many,.,TRBV27,TRBJ2-1,CASSKNNEQFF
.,.,TRBV6-5,TRBJ2-1,CATEGDTTEQFF
.,.,TRBV7-2,TRBJ1-1,CASSFGFNLGTEAFF
few,.,TRBV3-1,TRBJ1-5,CASSQEGGFGRQPQHF
.,TRBD2,TRBV20-1,TRBJ2-1,CSARYSGGFNEQFF
.,.,TRBV27,TRBJ1-2,CASGQGTNYGYTF
.,.,TRBV6-5,TRBJ2-5,CASSSPGGTQYF
.,TRBD2,TRBV6-5,TRBJ2-2,CASSDSGGYTGELFF
few,.,TRBV30,TRBJ2-7,CAWNPPGSSYEQYF
.,.,TRBV18,TRBJ1-6,CASSPTGADSPLHF
.,.,TRBV14,TRBJ2-7,CASSQELWRGEQYF
once,.,TRBV5-1,TRBJ2-2,CASSLAYGRPGELFF
many,TRBD2,TRBV6-5,TRBJ2-3,CASSLFSSGGPSSTDTQYF
.,.,TRBV6-2/TRBV6-3,TRBJ2-7,CASSSRDSAYEQYF
many,.,TRBV28,TRBJ1-1,CASREGTEAFF
many,.,TRBV5-1,TRBJ2-6,CASSLGSSGANVLTF
.,.,TRBV14,TRBJ2-6,CASSQSWSGANVLTF
few,.,TRBV4-2,TRBJ2-6,CASSQAVIGAPSGANVLTF
few,.,TRBV7-2,TRBJ1-2,CASSLGPGAEGYTF
.,.,TRBV20-1,TRBJ1-5,CSASGQNLSPQHF
.,TRBD2,TRBV7-9,TRBJ2-3,CASSSNRGGETDTQYF
few,TRBD1,TRBV20-1,TRBJ1-5,CSGVRDRGMPQHF